This TCR beta chain was captured by sequencing in a study of beta chain features in type 1 diabetes listed by TCRdb under 2018. Broadly, across the study: Mean age, gender distribution, total cell number and subset yield were not different between patients and healthy donors. The study compared the TCRB repertoires of sorted circulating CD4+ T cell subsets in recently diagnosed type 1 diabetes patients with those in matched healthy donors. Across all samples, some 100,000,000 sorted cells were examined, and cell number per subset correlated strongly with RNA yield. Regulatory and stem cell-like memory subsets were obtained from only 8 patients and roughly eight healthy donors, while naive and central memory subsets were obtained from all 28 donors. Overall study results and their limits: In all four CD4+ subsets, TCRB CDR3 length was moderately but significantly shorter in type 1 diabetes patients. PCR may preferentially amplify shorter templates, but because patient and control samples were amplified and corrected together, any resulting skew would affect both groups equally. Because cDNA was sequenced instead of genomic DNA, activated cells with high expression could be over-represented, although the groups did not differ in activation or CD3 levels. At VDJ recombination sites, patients with type 1 diabetes made fewer insertions and deleted more nucleotides, a pattern implying thymic rearrangement abnormalities. Naive, central memory and regulatory TCRB repertoires appeared to be more similar among patients than among healthy donors. Because small numbers of individuals were included in the HLA sub-analyses, any influence of HLA type on TCRB rearrangement was left unresolved.

The entire amount of isolated RNA was reverse transcribed using the High Capacity cDNA Reverse Transcription Kit, so the sequenced TCRB transcripts were expressed ones. Naive, central memory and regulatory T cell samples underwent deep immunoSEQ sequencing, averaging about 3.57 million total reads per sample. After sorted cells were lysed in RLT buffer, RNA was extracted with DNase-treated RNeasy Micro or Mini kits, with the choice depending on cell number. Each cell subset was processed separately to prevent cross-contamination, with patient and healthy donor samples processed together. TCRB sequences were amplified from cDNA with the immunoSEQ multiplex PCR, producing 87-bp fragments spanning the CDR3 region. The amplicons were sequenced using the Illumina HiSeq platform. In the source study's methods: PCR bias was corrected computationally using synthetic template baselines, and reads within Hamming distance 2 were collapsed, with unmergeable singletons discarded. Reads were aligned to IMGT to assign V, D and J genes, CDR3 length, and insertions or deletions at six rearrangement sites. Within each subset, clonotype counts were normalized to sorted cell number, after which true diversity and Gini coefficients were computed with the tcR R package. The overlap coefficient, calculated on TCRB nucleotide sequences, was used to quantify repertoire sharing. As a proxy for the pre-selection repertoire, out-of-frame TCRB sequences from naive cells were analyzed. Held by TCRdb, this immuneACCESS table contains in-frame sequences only and omits some clones. Under half of the omission traces to an unresolved V gene where checked; the cause of the rest is unknown. V and J calls plus clone size are reproduced from that table; the DNA served to infer D and trimming. Counted in this sample were 620,000 or so clones; roughly 15% of them appeared once. Together, the top ten hold around 0.1% of the sample.

From each donor, a single peripheral blood sample of 100 to 150 mL on average was drawn into heparinised tubes. Using a panel that included CD45RO, CCR7, CD25, CD127, CD95 and CD27, naive, central memory, regulatory and stem cell-like memory CD4+ T cells were sorted on a BD FACSAria II. All sorted populations exceeded 95% purity. PBMCs were separated immediately by Lymphoprep density gradient centrifugation and were stained directly, without being cultured. Samples were stained and sorted in pairs, with one healthy donor and one patient per experiment, so that batch effects were minimized. The CDR3, cysteine through phenylalanine, is 9 amino acids long. Only CDR3 DNA remains: 27 bases, in frame from the first base. CDR1 and CDR2 (DFQATT, SNEGSKA) derive from the germline V gene (reference sequence). Worth noting for this clone: This clone's antigen is unknown. Base qualities are missing; no much larger clone stands one base away.

The receptor was derived from a man younger than 30 in good health. The sequenced sample consisted of naive CD4+ T cells from blood. The cell subset or site label here, explained by the study, means: true naive CD4+ T cells. The sequence is built from TRBV20-1 and TRBJ1-4, with the D gene call left open. The CDR3 loop reads CSPNLGLFF. The DNA sequence follows: TGCAGCCCAAACTTGGGACTGTTTTTT.